This entry features one T cell receptor (beta chain) sequence. The sample belongs to a study of blood T cell repertoires in COVID-19. Study background: Donors in the United States, Italy and Spain gave samples during acute or convalescent COVID-19. PBMCs, B-cell-depleted T cells, or T cells provided the cDNA or gDNA that made up the material.

V lost 7 bases, J lost 3 bases, and 10 bases lay in between. CDR1 and CDR2 from the germline V gene are MNHEY and SVGAGI. The CDR3 is 13 amino acids. In the study's own analysis: Cell counts per sample came from amplifying reference gene primers. Measured with immunoSEQ multiplex PCR; TCRdb has only the in-frame clones, and not every one. That table furnishes V, J and clone size, whereas the DNA furnished D and trimming. The sample consists of approximately 100,000 clones, around 90% of them appearing once. The J gene is TRBJ1-5, the V gene TRBV6-5, with D unresolved. Sequences were obtained from peripheral blood. This clonotype originated in a man between 45 and 60 years old in a cohort sampled during active COVID-19. The CDR3 region has the DNA TGTGCCAGCATGAGGAGCGTCAATCAGCCCCAGCATTTT. This translates into CASMRSVNQPQHF.